This T cell receptor beta chain was captured in a study of T cell responses to AZD1222 COVID-19 vaccine. Overall study results and limits: Among those given AZD1222, only 5 to 7 were seropositive at baseline.

Trimming took off 3 bases at V and 5 bases at J, with 9 bases between the two ends. The CDR3 runs 13 residues. The germline CDR1 and CDR2 sequences are KGHSH and LQKENI. Of note for this clone: Antigen: not known.

Method: immunoSEQ multiplex PCR; TCRdb's copy keeps in-frame clones and lacks some. The sample has around 160,000 clones; roughly nine tenths are singletons. The rearrangement links TRBV18 to TRBJ2-3; D is undetermined. Sequenced here: peripheral blood, sampled 28 days after the second AZD1222 dose. The clonotype comes from an adult who received the AZD1222 COVID-19 vaccine. The CDR3 sequence: CASSPGQEDTQYF. DNA of the CDR3: TGTGCCAGCTCACCTGGGCAGGAAGATACGCAGTATTTT.